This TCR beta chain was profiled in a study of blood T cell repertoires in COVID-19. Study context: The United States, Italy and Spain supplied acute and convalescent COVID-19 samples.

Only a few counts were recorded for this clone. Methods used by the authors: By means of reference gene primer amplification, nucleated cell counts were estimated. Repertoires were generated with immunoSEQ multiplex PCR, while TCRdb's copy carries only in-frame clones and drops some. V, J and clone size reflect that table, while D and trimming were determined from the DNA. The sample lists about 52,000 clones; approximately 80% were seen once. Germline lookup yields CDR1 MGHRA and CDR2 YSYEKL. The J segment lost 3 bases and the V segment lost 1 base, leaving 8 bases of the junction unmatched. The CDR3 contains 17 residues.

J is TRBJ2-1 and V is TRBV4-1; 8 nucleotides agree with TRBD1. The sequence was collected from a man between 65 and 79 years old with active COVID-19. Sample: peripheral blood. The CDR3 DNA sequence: TGCGCCAGCAGCCAAGCGATCCGGGACAGGTACTACAATGAGCAGTTCTTC. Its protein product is CASSQAIRDRYYNEQFF.